A selection of T cell receptor beta chains follows, all from one sample in a study of beta chain features in type 1 diabetes. Sequencing used immunoSEQ multiplex PCR; TCRdb keeps in-frame clones, though not all of them. The sample lists some 900,000 clones, under 20% occurring once. Sequencing was performed on naive CD4+ T cells from blood. Receptors originate from a young woman in good health. The CDR3 runs from the conserved cysteine through the conserved F or W.

j_call | v_call | cdr3_aa
TRBJ2-2 | TRBV7-9 | CASSLMDWSGELFF
TRBJ1-1 | TRBV7-2 | CASSLSLTEAFF
TRBJ2-3 | TRBV7-2 | CASSLGRGADTQYF
TRBJ1-2 | TRBV5-6 | CASSSNRGRGYGYTF
TRBJ2-7 | TRBV28 | CASSLGQGRYEQYF
TRBJ2-1 | TRBV13 | CASSLRRTSYNEQFF
TRBJ1-5 | TRBV10-3 | CASSYPNQPQHF
TRBJ2-7 | TRBV6-1 | CASNGGYYEQYF
TRBJ2-7 | TRBV28 | CASSRTGTRYSEQYF
TRBJ2-1 | TRBV28 | CASSRGQGIYNEQFF
TRBJ2-6 | TRBV7-2 | CAGGTANVLTF
TRBJ2-7 | TRBV5-1 | CASSLASEQYF
TRBJ1-2 | TRBV6-5 | CASSRILGNYGYTF
TRBJ2-7 | TRBV12-2 | CASRLSRDSALSYEQYF
TRBJ2-7 | TRBV28 | CASSLGGGYEQYF
TRBJ2-5 | TRBV7-9 | CASSLTNKGLEETQYF
TRBJ2-5 | TRBV19 | CASSIWPAGDQETQYF
TRBJ2-2 | TRBV4-3 | CASSPARQTSGHNTGELFF
TRBJ2-1 | TRBV10-3 | CATQGDRRDNEQFF
TRBJ2-7 | TRBV18 | CASSPGLAGVGTYEQYF
TRBJ1-3 | TRBV7-3 | CASSLSANGNTIYF
TRBJ2-1 | TRBV7-9 | CASSRTSGRAYNEQFF
. | TRBV9 | CASSVQDRNYEQYF
TRBJ2-3 | TRBV18 | CASSQTRTDTQYF
TRBJ2-1 | TRBV11-1 | CASSLVGAGVYNEQFF
TRBJ2-1 | TRBV7-9 | CASSLAGGHIEQFF
TRBJ2-7 | TRBV10-3 | CAISEGSRGQAYEQYF
TRBJ2-5 | TRBV28 | CASSGALGRETQYF
TRBJ2-5 | TRBV7-8 | CASSLQGQGRETQYF
TRBJ1-1 | TRBV4-3 | CASSQDTAFFEAFF
TRBJ2-1 | TRBV7-7 | CASSLQETNEQFF
TRBJ1-1 | TRBV4-2 | CASSHHLRTATEAFF
TRBJ2-7 | TRBV10-3 | CAISGGLQSYEQYF
TRBJ2-1 | TRBV4-3 | CASSQEPGLPLYNEQFF
TRBJ2-2 | TRBV11-1 | CASSFRTGGSGELFF
TRBJ2-7 | TRBV27 | CASSHRSGGYEQYF